Each of the 14 T cell receptor beta chains below was sequenced from the same sample in a study of cytomegalovirus exposure and HLA in healthy donors (dated by TCRdb to about 2017). The library was produced with the immunoSEQ multiplex PCR assay. A mixture of 60 forward primers for TCR Vbeta segments and 13 reverse primers for TCR Jbeta segments was used in the multiplex PCR. Here the immuneACCESS table is served through TCRdb, limited to in-frame sequences with V and J called. Missing clones are a known gap in these copies; in checked studies unresolved V genes cover under half, and the rest lacks a known reason. The sample table holds some 140,000 clones, of which about three quarters were seen once. The biggest ten clones account for 4% of the sample. The sample comprised PBMCs. These receptors were taken from a woman aged 40-49 years in good health and CMV-seronegative.

Here the CDR3 DNA reads TGTGCCAGCAGTGAAAGGAGGGAAGAGACCCAGTACTTC. Translating it yields CASSERREETQYF. This rearrangement joins TRBV2 to TRBJ2-5; maybe TRBD2 (6 bases). The CDR3 consists of 13 residues. CDR1 SNHLY and CDR2 FYNNEI come from the germline V gene. Trimming took off 2 bases at V and 3 bases at J, with 7 bases between the two ends.

The rearrangement joins TRBV6-1 to TRBJ1-3; 9 bases map to TRBD1. The V segment lost 3 bases and the J segment 0 bases; nucleotides outside the gene matches: 15. Germline assignment: CDR1 MNHNS and CDR2 SASEGT. The CDR3 has 20 residues. CDR3 sequence reads: CASSEMPGQGLMYSGNTIYF. The DNA of the CDR3 is TGTGCCAGCAGTGAGATGCCGGGACAGGGCCTAATGTACTCTGGAAACACCATATATTTT.

In this sample, this clone turned up a few times. This rearrangement joins TRBV6-4 to TRBJ1-1; 7 nucleotides agree with TRBD1. The V gene end was trimmed by 5 bases and the J gene end by 2 bases; junction bases not matched to a gene: 5. The CDR3 is made up of 14 amino acids. CDR1 is MRHNA and CDR2 is SNTAGT in the germline V gene. The DNA for the CDR3 is TGTGCCAGCAGTACCGGGACAGCTAACACTGAAGCTTTCTTT. Translation: CASSTGTANTEAFF.

This clone has a handful of counts. The chain couples TRBV2 to TRBJ2-7; D is unclear. Germline V gene sequence: CDR1 SNHLY, CDR2 FYNNEI. V lost 11 bases to trimming and J lost 2 bases, with 13 bases between them. The CDR3 covers 12 residues. The chain's CDR3 is CAWRLSPYEQYF. CDR3 nucleotides: TGTGCCTGGAGATTAAGTCCCTACGAGCAGTACTTC.

This chain uses TRBV28 with TRBJ2-7; unclear D gene. Germline V gives CDR1 MDHEN, CDR2 SYDVKM. CDR3 length: 13 amino acids. Trimming removed 5 bases at V and 4 bases at J, with 12 bases between. CDR3 DNA: TGTGCCAGCAGTCAGACTCTCGATTACGAGCAGTACTTC. It encodes CASSQTLDYEQYF.

The rearrangement links TRBV5-6 to TRBJ2-5; D possibly corresponds to TRBD2 (5 bases). Germline values: CDR1 SGHDT, CDR2 YYEEEE. The length of the CDR3 is 15 residues. V gave up 1 base and J gave up 5 bases, with 15 bases separating them. The CDR3 protein is CASSLWAGGSETQYF. Here the CDR3 DNA reads TGTGCCAGCAGCTTGTGGGCTGGAGGATCCGAGACCCAGTACTTC.

A single count supports this clone. The V call is TRBV13, the J call TRBJ2-7; a weak D match, TRBD2 (5 bases). Germline CDR1 is PRHDT and CDR2 is FYEKMQ (reference sequence). V gave up 4 bases and J gave up 1 base, with 11 bases separating them. The CDR3 runs to 14 residues. The CDR3 DNA is TGTGCCAGCAGCTCCGGACGGGGATCCTACGAGCAGTACTTC. Translating gives CASSSGRGSYEQYF. The entire variable domain, with the rest obtained from reference TRBV13 and TRBJ2-7, is as follows: AAGVIQSPRHLIKEKRETATLKCYPIPRHDTVYWYQQGPGQDPQFLISFYEKMQSDKGSIPDRFSAQQFSDYHSELNMSSLELGDSALYFCASSSGRGSYEQYFGPGTRLTVT.

The gene calls are TRBV28 and TRBJ2-5, with TRBD2 matching over 7 bases. Germline-derived CDR1 and CDR2 are MDHEN and SYDVKM. The CDR3 sequence is 15 residues long. The ends lost 2 bases at V and 3 bases at J; junction bases unmatched: 6. The chain's CDR3 is CASSLGGGGKETQYF. The CDR3 nucleotides read TGTGCCAGCAGTTTAGGGGGGGGAGGAAAAGAGACCCAGTACTTC.

The genes are TRBV5-1 and TRBJ1-1, with D unresolved. Trimming shortened V by 4 bases and J by 11 bases, and 15 bases separated the two germline ends. CDR1 is SGHRS and CDR2 is YFSETQ in the germline V gene. There are 12 residues in the CDR3. The CDR3: CASSLDTGGAFF. As DNA, the CDR3 is TGCGCCAGCAGCCTAGACACGGGAGGTGCTTTCTTT.

The V gene is TRBV2, the J gene TRBJ1-5; a possible D gene is TRBD1 (6 bases). V was clipped by 6 bases and J by 7 bases, with 16 bases between them. CDR3 length: 14 amino acids. Germline assignment: CDR1 SNHLY and CDR2 FYNNEI. The CDR3 region is CASSAETGKQPQHF. Here the CDR3 DNA reads TGTGCCAGCAGCGCCGAAACAGGGAAACAGCCCCAGCATTTT.

The chain combines TRBV11-2 with TRBJ1-2, with 9 positions matching TRBD1. CDR1 SGHAT and CDR2 FQNNGV come from the germline V gene. Trimming at V came to 0 bases and at J to 7 bases, leaving 3 bases not matched to a gene. There are 14 residues in the CDR3. In nucleotides, the CDR3 is TGTGCCAGCAGCTTAGAACAGGGGGCGCTTGGCTACACCTTC. It is translated as CASSLEQGALGYTF.

The V call is TRBV12-5, the J call TRBJ2-7, with 9 bases that match TRBD1. Germline CDR1 is LGHNT and CDR2 is FRNRAP. This CDR3 region has 15 residues. Unmatched junction bases numbered 8, after V lost 6 bases and J lost 2 bases. CDR3 bases: TGTGCTAGTGGGCAGGGACAGGGCGGCGCCTACGAGCAGTACTTC. Protein product: CASGQGQGGAYEQYF.

CDR3 in amino acids: CASGAYSGNTIYF. The CDR3 DNA reads TGCGCCAGCGGGGCTTACTCTGGAAACACCATATATTTT. The chain recombines TRBV10-2 with TRBJ1-3, with D perhaps TRBD1 (5 bases). The V end was cut by 8 bases, the J end by 0 bases, with 8 bases between. The CDR3 is 13 residues long. Germline V gene data show CDR1 as WSHSY and CDR2 as SAAADI.

This clone showed up just a few times. The J gene is TRBJ2-7, the V gene TRBV19; D perhaps matches TRBD1 (6 bases). Between the trimmed V and J ends, which lost 5 bases and 1 base, there was a span of 12 bases. CDR1 is LNHDA and CDR2 is SQIVND in the germline V gene (reference sequence). The CDR3 runs 14 residues. CDR3 in amino acids: CASSVGTSSYEQYF. The DNA for the CDR3 is TGTGCCAGTAGTGTCGGGACATCATCCTACGAGCAGTACTTC.